Included here is one TCR beta chain sequence, with context. Its antigen is undetermined. These data come from a study of OX40 agonist ivuxolimab in advanced cancers. Findings of the study overall: Blood T cells, both CD4+ and CD8+, expanded clonally by week 6 at 0.1 to 3.0 mg/kg. More expanded clones were seen, on average, in CD8+ T cells than in CD4+.

Profiling relied on immunoSEQ multiplex PCR, and the TCRdb table lists in-frame clones only, not all of them. The table shows 50,000 to 70,000 clones, with over 80% occurring only once. Sampling of blood occurred at baseline, cycle 4 day 1, and cycle 7 day 1. The sequence derives from an adult with an advanced solid tumor such as melanoma, head and neck, liver or kidney cancer. Here the sequenced sample was CD4+ or CD8+ T cells sorted from blood, taken in a trial of the OX40 agonist ivuxolimab.

CDR3 region: CASSYNHLSGSYNEQFF. DNA of the CDR3: TGTGCCAGCAGCTACAACCATCTTAGCGGGAGTTACAATGAGCAGTTCTTC. The chain recombines TRBV9 with TRBJ2-1, with TRBD2 matching over 9 bases. This CDR3 has 17 amino acids. Germline values: CDR1 SGDLS, CDR2 YYNGEE. Unmatched junction bases numbered 12, after V lost 4 bases and J lost 4 bases.